This section outlines one TCR beta chain sequence together with its context. The entry originates in a study of early T cells in non-severe SARS-CoV-2 infection. TCRdb recomputed calls from the 5' RACE reads with MiXCR, one row per CDR3 protein. The repertoire holds approximately 27,000 distinct CDR3 sequences, with about 5.1% as singletons. Per the germline V gene, CDR1 is LNHDA and CDR2 is SQIVND (reference sequence). CDR3 length: 14 amino acids. V trimming: 4 bases; J trimming: 5 bases; junction bases outside the gene matches: 4. This chain joins TRBV19 and TRBJ2-7, with 11 bases fitting TRBD2. Sequencing input: whole blood. This clonotype was sampled from an adult who was a healthcare worker with PCR-confirmed SARS-CoV-2 infection or an uninfected control (not recorded which). Here the CDR3 DNA reads TGTGCCAGTAGTAATCTAGCGGGGGGCGACGAGCAGTACTTC. This codes for CASSNLAGGDEQYF.